This TCR beta chain was recorded in a study of spatial heterogeneity in lung cancer. The study's findings and limits: Mutation tallies in tumors tracked expanded intratumoral alpha and beta TCR counts. Alpha and beta chain coverage of tumor T cells was estimated at about 6.6% and 12%, respectively.

As to time point: sample taken at primary tumor resection. The study sequenced unsorted whole RNA from tumor, nontumor lung or frozen PBMC. TCRdb processed the 5' RACE reads anew with MiXCR; each CDR3 protein has one entry. Of roughly 17,000 distinct CDR3 sequences in the sample, roughly a tenth are singletons; the top ten hold 20% to 25%. This clonotype has ten or more counts. Its antigen is unknown. This beta chain is an unintended read in a library built for alpha chains; its size means little. This receptor was taken from a female donor with early-stage non-small cell lung cancer. The specimen was lung tumor tissue, collected at surgery.

CDR3 nucleotides: TGTGCCATCAGTACGGCGGGAAACACCATATATTTT. It specifies CAISTAGNTIYF. This chain connects TRBV10-3 to TRBJ1-3; unclear D gene. The CDR3 has 12 amino acids. The V gene's germline CDR1 is ENHRY and CDR2 SYGVKD. Trimming pared 5 bases from V and 4 bases from J, leaving 6 bases between.